The present TCR beta chain was sequenced within a study of graft-versus-host responses after intestinal transplantation. Produced via immunoSEQ multiplex PCR; TCRdb's table is partial and in-frame only. The sample records 12,000 or so clones, 93% being singletons. CDR1 and CDR2 (germline): MNHNS, SASEGT. The CDR3 is made up of 15 amino acids. V lost 7 bases to trimming and J lost 1 base, with 16 bases between them. This sequence joins TRBV6-1 and TRBJ1-2; D gene uncertain. The sequence came from a human patient who received an intestinal transplant, so some T cells may come from the graft donor. This sample comprised PBMCs, obtained roughly 110 days after intestinal transplant. CDR3 nucleotide sequence: TGTGCCAGCATGAGGACCGTTCGGATTAACTATGGCTACACCTTC. Translated, it gives CASMRTVRINYGYTF.